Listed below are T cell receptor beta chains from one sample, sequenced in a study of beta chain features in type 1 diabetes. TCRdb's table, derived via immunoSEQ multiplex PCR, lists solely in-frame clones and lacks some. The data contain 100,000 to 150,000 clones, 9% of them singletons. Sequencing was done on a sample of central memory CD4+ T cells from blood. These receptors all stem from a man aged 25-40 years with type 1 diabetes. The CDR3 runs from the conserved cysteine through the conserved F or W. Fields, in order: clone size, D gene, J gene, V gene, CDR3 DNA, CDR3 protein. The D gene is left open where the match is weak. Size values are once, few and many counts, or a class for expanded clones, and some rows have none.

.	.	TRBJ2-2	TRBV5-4	TGTGCCAGCAGCTTGGAACTAACCGGGGAGCTGTTTTTT	CASSLELTGELFF
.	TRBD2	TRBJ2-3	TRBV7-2	TGTGCCAGCAGCCGTAGCGGGGGCACAGATACGCAGTATTTT	CASSRSGGTDTQYF
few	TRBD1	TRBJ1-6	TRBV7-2	TGTGCCAGCAGCGCCGGGACAGGGGGCGGTGGATCACCCCTCCACTTT	CASSAGTGGGGSPLHF
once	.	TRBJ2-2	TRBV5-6	TGTGCCAGCAGCAAGGGGCTAGCGCTGAACACCGGGGAGCTGTTTTTT	CASSKGLALNTGELFF
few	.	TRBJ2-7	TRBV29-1	TGCAGCGTTCCCGGGACGGGGGCCTACGAGCAGTACTTC	CSVPGTGAYEQYF
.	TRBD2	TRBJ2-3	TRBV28	TGTGCCAGCAGTCTTTCGAGCGGGGTGGGCGGCACAGATACGCAGTATTTT	CASSLSSGVGGTDTQYF
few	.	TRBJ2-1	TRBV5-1	TGCGCCAGCACCCCCGGGGGGCCTCAGAACCGGCGGTTCTTC	CASTPGGPQNRRFF
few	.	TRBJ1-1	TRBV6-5	TGTGCCAGCAGTTACACCGGAGGAGGGGTAGGCACTGAAGCTTTCTTT	CASSYTGGGVGTEAFF
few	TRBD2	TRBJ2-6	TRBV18	TGTGCCAGCTCACCGTACTTTACTAGCGGGGGTAACTCTGGGGCCAACGTCCTGACTTTC	CASSPYFTSGGNSGANVLTF
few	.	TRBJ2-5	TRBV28	TGTGCCAGCAGCTCGACTAGTTTCGGGGAGACCCAGTACTTC	CASSSTSFGETQYF
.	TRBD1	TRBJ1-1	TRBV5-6	TGTGCCAGCAGCATACTTACCCCCAGGGGGGAGTTGAACACTGAAGCTTTCTTT	CASSILTPRGELNTEAFF
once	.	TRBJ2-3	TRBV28	TGTGCCAGCAGTCCACCCGCGGGACTGAGGGATACGCAGTATTTT	CASSPPAGLRDTQYF
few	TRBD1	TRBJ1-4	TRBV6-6	TGTGCCAGCAGTTACGCAGGGACAGGGAATGAAAAACTGTTTTTT	CASSYAGTGNEKLFF
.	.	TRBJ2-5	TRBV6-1	TGTGCCAGCAGTTCCAGAGGCGCGGAGACCCAGTACTTC	CASSSRGAETQYF
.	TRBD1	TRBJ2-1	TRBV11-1	TGTGCCAGCAGCTTTCAAGGGGGCAGGTCCTACAATGAGCAGTTCTTC	CASSFQGGRSYNEQFF
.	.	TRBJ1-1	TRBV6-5	TGTGCCAGCAGTCCCTGGGCACCGAACACTGAAGCTTTCTTT	CASSPWAPNTEAFF
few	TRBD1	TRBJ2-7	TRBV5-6	TGTGCCAGCGCTAGATACAGGGGAAGAAGAGCCTACGAGCAGTACTTC	CASARYRGRRAYEQYF
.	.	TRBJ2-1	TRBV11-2	TGTGCCAGCAGCTATTCAGGGAAAGGGGATGAGCAGTTCTTC	CASSYSGKGDEQFF
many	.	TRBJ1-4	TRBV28	TGTGCCAGCAGCTTCGGAGGGGCAACTAATGAAAAACTGTTTTTT	CASSFGGATNEKLFF
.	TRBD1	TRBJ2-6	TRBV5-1	TGCGCCAGCAGCTCCAGGGGGTCTGGGGCCAACGTCCTGACTTTC	CASSSRGSGANVLTF
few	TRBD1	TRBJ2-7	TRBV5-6	TGTGCCAGCAGCTCAGGGACAGGGGGTTCCTACGAGCAGTACTTC	CASSSGTGGSYEQYF
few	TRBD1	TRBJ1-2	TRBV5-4	TGTGCCAGCAGCTTTTGGGACAGGGGGAATGGCTACACCTTC	CASSFWDRGNGYTF
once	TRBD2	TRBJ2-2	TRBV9	TGTGCCAGCAGCGTAGGACTAGCGGGGTTGGTGTACACCGGGGAGCTGTTTTTT	CASSVGLAGLVYTGELFF
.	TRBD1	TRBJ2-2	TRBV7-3	TGTGCCAGCAGCCCTGGGACAGGGGCGAACACCGGGGAGCTGTTTTTT	CASSPGTGANTGELFF
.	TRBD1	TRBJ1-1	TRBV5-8	TGTGCCAGCAGCAAATCCACAGGGGAGGCTTTCTTT	CASSKSTGEAFF
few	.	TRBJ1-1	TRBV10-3	TGTGCCATCAGTGGCACAGTGAACACTGAAGCTTTCTTT	CAISGTVNTEAFF
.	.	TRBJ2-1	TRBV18	TGTGCCAGCTCACCATCGATGCTAGGAGGGAATGAGCAGTTCTTC	CASSPSMLGGNEQFF
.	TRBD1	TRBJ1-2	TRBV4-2	TGTGCCAGCAGCCAAAACTTCCAGGGGGATGGCTACACCTTC	CASSQNFQGDGYTF
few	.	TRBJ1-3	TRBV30	TGTGCCTGGAGTTCCGGGCGGGCTGGAAACACCATATATTTT	CAWSSGRAGNTIYF
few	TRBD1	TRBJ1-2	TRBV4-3	TGCGCCAGCAGCCAACCCGGGACAGCTAACTATGGCTACACCTTC	CASSQPGTANYGYTF
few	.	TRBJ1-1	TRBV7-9	TGTGCCAGCAGCTATCCCCAGGGAGGCACTGAAGCTTTCTTT	CASSYPQGGTEAFF
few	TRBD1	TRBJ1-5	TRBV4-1	TGCGCCAGCAGCCAGTCCGGGACAGGGTACGGACAGCCCCAGCATTTT	CASSQSGTGYGQPQHF
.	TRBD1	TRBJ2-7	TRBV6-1	TGTGCCAGCAGACCGGGACAGACCCACGAGCAGTACTTC	CASRPGQTHEQYF
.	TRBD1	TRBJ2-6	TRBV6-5	TGTGCCAGCAGGACAGGGGTGACTGGGGCCAACGTCCTGACTTTC	CASRTGVTGANVLTF
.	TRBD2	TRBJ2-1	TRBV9	TGTGCCAGCAGCGTTAGCGGGGATTCGAACCTAGAGCAGTTCTTC	CASSVSGDSNLEQFF
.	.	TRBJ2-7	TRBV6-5	TGTGCCAGCAGTTACTCGAGCCCATTCGGGGAGCAGTACTTC	CASSYSSPFGEQYF
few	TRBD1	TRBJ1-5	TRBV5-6	TGTGCCAGCAGCTTGTACGGACAGGTACTGGGCAATCAGCCCCAGCATTTT	CASSLYGQVLGNQPQHF
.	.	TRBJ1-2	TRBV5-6	TGTGCCAGCAGCTTGCGACAGGAATATGGCTACACCTTC	CASSLRQEYGYTF
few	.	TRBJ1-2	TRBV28	TGTGCCAGCAGCTTAACGGACTATGGCTACACCTTC	CASSLTDYGYTF
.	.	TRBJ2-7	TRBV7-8	TGTGCCAGCAGCTTAGTACAGGGAGTATCCTACGAGCAGTACTTC	CASSLVQGVSYEQYF
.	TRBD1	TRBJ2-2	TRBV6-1	TGTGCCAGCAGTGAAATGACAGGGAATACCGGGGAGCTGTTTTTT	CASSEMTGNTGELFF
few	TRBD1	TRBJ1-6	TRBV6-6	TGTGCCAGCAGTTACGGGGACAGGGATCATAATTCACCCCTCCACTTT	CASSYGDRDHNSPLHF
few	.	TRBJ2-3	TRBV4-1	TGCGCCAGCAGCCAACTCCCGGGACTTAGCACAGATACGCAGTATTTT	CASSQLPGLSTDTQYF
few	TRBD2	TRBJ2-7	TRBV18	TGTGCCAGCTCGGGGACTAGCGGTATCGAGCAGTACTTC	CASSGTSGIEQYF
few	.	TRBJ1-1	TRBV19	TGTGCCACCAGAGGCCCCCTCAGCAACACTGAAGCTTTCTTT	CATRGPLSNTEAFF
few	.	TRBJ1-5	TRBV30	TGTGCCTGGAGTCCCCCCGACAGTAGCCGTCAGCCCCAGCATTTT	CAWSPPDSSRQPQHF
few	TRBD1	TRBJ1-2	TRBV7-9	TGTGCCAGCAGCACAGGGGCGAACTATGGCTACACCTTC	CASSTGANYGYTF
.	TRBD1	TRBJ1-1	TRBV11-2	TGTGCCAGCAGCGGTGACAGGGGTGCATTGGCTTTCTTT	CASSGDRGALAFF
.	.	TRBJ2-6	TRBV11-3	TGTGCCAGCAGCTCTCGGGGAGTGGCCGGGGCCAACGTCCTGACTTTC	CASSSRGVAGANVLTF
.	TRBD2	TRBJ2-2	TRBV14	TGTGCCAGCAGCCAAGAGGGAGGACTAGCGGGGGGCCGGAGCGGGGAGCTGTTTTTT	CASSQEGGLAGGRSGELFF
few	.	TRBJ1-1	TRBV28	TGTGCCAGCAGTTTATTGGGCCCGAACACTGAAGCTTTCTTT	CASSLLGPNTEAFF
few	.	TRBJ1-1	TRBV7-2	TGTGCCAGCAGCCCGGGCGGGGGGTACACTGAAGCTTTCTTT	CASSPGGGYTEAFF
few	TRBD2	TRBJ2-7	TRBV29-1	TGCAGCGTCCTAGGGGGCGGGGGGGCAGATGAGCAGTACTTC	CSVLGGGGADEQYF